This T cell receptor (beta chain) derives from a study of shared clonotypes between healthy human individuals. Whole-study results and caveats: What naive subsets generally showed was a larger estimated richness than memory subsets showed. Against clonotypes common to all four donors, non-shared ones had lower generation probabilities.

Germline CDR1 is LGHNT and CDR2 is FRNRAP. CDR3 size: 21 residues. V shed 2 bases, J shed 2 bases, and the junction held 20 bases outside the gene matches. Concerning this clone itself: Its antigen is not known.

Measured with immunoSEQ multiplex PCR; TCRdb has only the in-frame clones, and not every one. The sample shows about 1.4 million clones, around 97% of them seen only once. The donor population consisted of healthy HIV-negative adults with no recent acute infections or vaccinations. Material: naive CD4+ T cells sorted from blood. The subset: CD45RA+ positively selected. The sequence derives from a man aged 30 to 45 in good health. The V gene is TRBV12-5, the J gene TRBJ2-3; TRBD2 matches at 9 bases. CDR3 loop: CASGLTRASGILRASTDTQYF. The CDR3 DNA is TGTGCTAGTGGTTTGACACGGGCTAGCGGGATACTTAGGGCCTCCACAGATACGCAGTATTTT.